Listed below are T cell receptor beta chains from one sample, sequenced in a study of shared T cell receptors in the human thymus. Profiling relied on immunoSEQ multiplex PCR, and the TCRdb table lists in-frame clones only, not all of them. In the table there are hundreds of thousands of clones, 87% of which are singletons. This same sample was also part of a study on human thymus T cells.

Sequenced sample: thymocytes. The receptors come from a boy under two years old with a congenital heart defect. CDR3s include the opening cysteine and the closing phenylalanine or tryptophan. D genes are given only for firm matches. The size entry is marked missing in some rows and otherwise reads once, few, many or a size class.

DNA	CDR3	J	length	V	size	D
TGTGCCAGCAGCCAGAGGGTAGGCAGGGGCATTTCTTTGAACACTGAAGCTTTCTTT	CASSQRVGRGISLNTEAFF	TRBJ1-1	19	TRBV4-2	once	.
TGTGCCAGCAGCCACACTAGTATCTCTGGAAACACCATATATTTT	CASSHTSISGNTIYF	TRBJ1-3	15	TRBV11-2	.	.
TGTGCCAGTAGTAGCCAGGCGAACACCGGGGAGCTGTTTTTT	CASSSQANTGELFF	TRBJ2-2	14	TRBV19	.	.
TGTGCCAGCAGCCGAGAACTCACAGATACGCAGTATTTT	CASSRELTDTQYF	TRBJ2-3	13	TRBV27	.	.
TGTGCCAGCAGCTCGTGGACAGGGGGCTTCGGTCTAGACTTC	CASSSWTGGFGLDF	TRBJ2-7	14	TRBV5-6	.	TRBD1
TGCGCCAGCAGCCGCGCCTCGGACAGTTCTAGCACAGATACGCAGTATTTT	CASSRASDSSSTDTQYF	TRBJ2-3	17	TRBV5-1	once	.
TGTGCCAGCAGCTTAGGTGACAGGATTTACGGAGGAAACACCATATATTTT	CASSLGDRIYGGNTIYF	TRBJ1-3	17	TRBV7-6	few	.
TGCGCCAGCAGCTTGGCTCCTTTAGGAGTGACTGAAGCTTTCTTT	CASSLAPLGVTEAFF	TRBJ1-1	15	TRBV5-1	.	.
TGTGCCAGCAGCCCAGGGGTTGAGTCAGATACGCAGTATTTT	CASSPGVESDTQYF	TRBJ2-3	14	TRBV5-8	.	.
TGTGCCAGCAGTTTACAGGCTTCCTACAATGAGCAGTTCTTC	CASSLQASYNEQFF	TRBJ2-1	14	TRBV27	.	.
TGTGCCAGCAGCACCCGCCGGGTGACCACCGGGGAGCTGTTTTTT	CASSTRRVTTGELFF	TRBJ2-2	15	TRBV5-4	.	.
TGTGCCAGCATGAAGGGGAGGGCAGCTTTCTTT	CASMKGRAAFF	TRBJ1-1	11	TRBV6-6	.	.
TGTGCCAGCAGTTATGGTAGCGGGATAACGCAGTATTTT	CASSYGSGITQYF	TRBJ2-3	13	TRBV27	.	TRBD2
TGCGCCAGCAGCTCCTCCGGCCCTACAGGGGTCAAAAACATTCAGTACTTC	CASSSSGPTGVKNIQYF	TRBJ2-4	17	TRBV5-1	.	TRBD1
TGTGCCAGCAGCAGTAGCGGGACCGACTACGAGCAGTACTTC	CASSSSGTDYEQYF	TRBJ2-7	14	TRBV27	.	TRBD2
TGTGCCAGCAGTACGAGGAATGCGAACACCGGGGAGCTGTTTTTT	CASSTRNANTGELFF	TRBJ2-2	15	TRBV5-6	.	.
TGCGCCAGCAGCCAAGGTGGGGAGACATTGAACACTGAAGCTTTCTTT	CASSQGGETLNTEAFF	TRBJ1-1	16	TRBV4-1	.	.
TGTGCCAGTAGTATGGGACTAGCTGAGCAGTACTTC	CASSMGLAEQYF	TRBJ2-7	12	TRBV19	.	TRBD2
TGTGCCAGCAGCTATCGACAGGCCCAAGAGACCCAGTACTTC	CASSYRQAQETQYF	TRBJ2-5	14	TRBV7-9	.	.
TGCGCCAGCAGCCGGCCGACTAGCGGGAGTGCAGATACGCAGTATTTT	CASSRPTSGSADTQYF	TRBJ2-3	16	TRBV4-3	.	TRBD2
TGTGCTAGTGGTTCCGCGGGGATTGAGCAGTTCTTC	CASGSAGIEQFF	TRBJ2-1	12	TRBV12-5	.	.
TGTGCCAGCAGTTCCGGACAGCCCGAGGCCCTAGACTATGGCTACACCTTC	CASSSGQPEALDYGYTF	TRBJ1-2	17	TRBV28	.	.